These 8 T cell receptor beta chains were sequenced from one sample in a study of blood T cell repertoires in COVID-19. Libraries were prepared by immunoSEQ multiplex PCR; TCRdb keeps only in-frame clonotypes and omits some of them. The sample holds more than 90,000 clones, 91% seen once. The sequencing sample was made of peripheral blood. These receptors all come from a man aged 45-65 years with acute or convalescent COVID-19.

This chain uses TRBV19 with TRBJ1-5, with D perhaps TRBD1 (6 bases). CDR1 and CDR2 (germline): LNHDA, SQIVND (reference sequence). This CDR3 contains 18 residues. Trimming took 3 bases from V and 1 from J, leaving 19 bases between them. The CDR3 loop reads CASSMGRGPTISNQPQHF. CDR3 coding DNA: TGTGCCAGTAGTATGGGCAGGGGACCCACCATAAGCAATCAGCCCCAGCATTTT. The full variable domain, in which reference TRBV19 and TRBJ1-5 provide the parts outside the CDR3, is DGGITQSPKYLFRKEGQNVTLSCEQNLNHDAMYWYRQDPGQGLRLIYYSQIVNDFQKGDIAEGYSVSREKKESFPLTVTSAQKNPTAFYLCASSMGRGPTISNQPQHFGDGTRLSIL.

The V call is TRBV29-1, the J call TRBJ1-1; unclear D gene. This CDR3 has 12 amino acids. Trimming cost V 7 bases and J 1 base, with 10 bases left between them. Per germline, CDR1 SQVTM and CDR2 ANQGSEA. CDR3 nucleotides: TGCAGCGCCGAGCGTCAGAACACTGAAGCTTTCTTT. It is translated as CSAERQNTEAFF.

The table lists this clone with a few counts. The rearrangement joins TRBV7-8 to TRBJ2-7, with D perhaps matching TRBD1 (5 bases). With 1 base removed from V and 1 base from J, the gap between germline ends came to 11 bases. CDR3 size: 15 residues. Looked up from germline, CDR1 is SGHVS and CDR2 is FQNEAQ. This CDR3 is CASSLEGHISYEQYF. CDR3 in DNA: TGTGCCAGCAGCTTAGAGGGGCACATTTCCTACGAGCAGTACTTC.

This sequence joins TRBV21-1 and TRBJ2-3; the D call of TRBD1 is as the table states it, not checked on the DNA. TRBV21-1 is reported as a pseudogene. This CDR3 spans 21 amino acids. The CDR3: CASSKCSIETHRGKSTDTQYF. In DNA, the CDR3 is TGTGCCAGCAGCAAATGCTCAATAGAAACTCACAGGGGTAAATCCACAGATACGCAGTATTTT.

The chain has TRBV19 and TRBJ1-1, with D perhaps matching TRBD1 (6 bases). Between the trimmed V and J ends, which lost 6 bases and 1 base, there was a span of 9 bases. Germline-derived CDR1 and CDR2 are LNHDA and SQIVND (reference sequence). The CDR3 is 13 residues long. CDR3 bases: TGTGCCAGTAGCGGACAGACGAACACTGAAGCTTTCTTT. As protein: CASSGQTNTEAFF.

This clone has just a few counts. This chain links TRBV7-9 with TRBJ2-7, with D perhaps matching TRBD1 (6 bases). Germline-derived CDR1 and CDR2 are SEHNR and FQNEAQ (reference sequence). Trimming removed 2 bases at V and 6 bases at J, with 23 bases between. The CDR3 has 17 amino acids. As DNA, the CDR3 is TGTGCCAGCAGCTTAAATCAGGGGCCGATTCGTTCAGGCGAGCAGTACTTC. Protein: CASSLNQGPIRSGEQYF.

This chain connects TRBV10-2 to TRBJ1-4; D uncertain. Germline V lookup: CDR1 WSHSY, CDR2 SAAADI. Trimming shortened V by 1 base and J by 10 bases, and 19 bases separated the two germline ends. The CDR3 is 16 amino acids. This CDR3 reads CASSEFPGRGDGKLFF. CDR3 DNA sequence: TGCGCCAGCAGTGAGTTCCCCGGACGGGGAGACGGAAAACTGTTTTTT.

This clone was seen only once. J is TRBJ1-1 and V is TRBV5-1, with a possible D match to TRBD1 (5 bases). Germline V gene data show CDR1 as SGHRS and CDR2 as YFSETQ. V lost 2 bases, J lost 2 bases, and 13 bases lay in between. This CDR3 is built from 15 residues. CDR3: CASSLIQTANTEAFF. Here the CDR3 DNA reads TGCGCCAGCAGCTTAATACAGACAGCCAACACTGAAGCTTTCTTT.